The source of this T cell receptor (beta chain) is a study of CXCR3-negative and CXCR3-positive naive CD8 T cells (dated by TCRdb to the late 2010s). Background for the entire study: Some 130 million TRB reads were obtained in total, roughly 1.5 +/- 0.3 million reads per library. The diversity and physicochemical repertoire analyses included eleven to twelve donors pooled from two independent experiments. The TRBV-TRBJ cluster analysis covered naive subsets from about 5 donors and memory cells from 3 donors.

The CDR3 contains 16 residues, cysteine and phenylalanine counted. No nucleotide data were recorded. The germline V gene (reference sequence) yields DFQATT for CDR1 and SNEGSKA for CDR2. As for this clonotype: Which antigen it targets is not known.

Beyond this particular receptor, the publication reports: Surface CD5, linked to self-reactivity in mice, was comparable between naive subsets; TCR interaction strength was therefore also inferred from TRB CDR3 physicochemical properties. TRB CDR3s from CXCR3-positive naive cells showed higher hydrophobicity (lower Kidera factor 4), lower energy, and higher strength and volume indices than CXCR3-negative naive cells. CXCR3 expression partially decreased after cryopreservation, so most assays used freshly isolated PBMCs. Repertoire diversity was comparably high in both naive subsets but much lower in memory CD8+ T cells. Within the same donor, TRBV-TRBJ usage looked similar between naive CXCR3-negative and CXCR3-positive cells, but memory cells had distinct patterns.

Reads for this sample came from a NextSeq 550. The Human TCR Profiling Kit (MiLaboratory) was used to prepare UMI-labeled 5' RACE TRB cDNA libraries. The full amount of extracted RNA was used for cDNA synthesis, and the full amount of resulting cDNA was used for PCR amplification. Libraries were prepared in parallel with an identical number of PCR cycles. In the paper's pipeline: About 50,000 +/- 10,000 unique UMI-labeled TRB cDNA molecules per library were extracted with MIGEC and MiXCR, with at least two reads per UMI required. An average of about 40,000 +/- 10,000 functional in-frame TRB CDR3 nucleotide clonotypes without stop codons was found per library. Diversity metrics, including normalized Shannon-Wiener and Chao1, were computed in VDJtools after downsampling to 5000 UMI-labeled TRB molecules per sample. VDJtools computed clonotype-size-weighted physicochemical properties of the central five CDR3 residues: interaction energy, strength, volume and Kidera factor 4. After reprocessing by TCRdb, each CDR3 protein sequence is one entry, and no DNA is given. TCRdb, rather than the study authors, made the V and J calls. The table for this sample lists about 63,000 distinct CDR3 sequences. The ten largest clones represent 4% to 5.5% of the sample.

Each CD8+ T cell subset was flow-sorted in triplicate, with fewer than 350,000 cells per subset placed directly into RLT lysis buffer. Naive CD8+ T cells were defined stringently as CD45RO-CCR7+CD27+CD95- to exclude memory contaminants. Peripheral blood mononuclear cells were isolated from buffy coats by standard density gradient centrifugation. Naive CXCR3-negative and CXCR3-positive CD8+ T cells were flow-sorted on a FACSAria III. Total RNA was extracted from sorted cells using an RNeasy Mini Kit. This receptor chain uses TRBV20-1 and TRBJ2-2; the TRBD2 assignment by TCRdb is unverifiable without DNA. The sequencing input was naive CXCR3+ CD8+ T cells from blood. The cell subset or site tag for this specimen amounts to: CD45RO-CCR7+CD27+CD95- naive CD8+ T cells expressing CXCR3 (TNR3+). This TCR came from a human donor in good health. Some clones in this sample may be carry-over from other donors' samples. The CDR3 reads CSARDGRRENTGELFF.